These 7 T cell receptor beta chains share one sample of origin, sequenced in a study of T cell clonotyping in hematopoietic cell transplantation. Time point described: recipient sample about 28 days before transplant, after cytoreduction. Sequenced by immunoSEQ multiplex PCR; TCRdb stores in-frame clones only, minus some. The sample shows tens of thousands of clones, roughly 85% of them seen only once. Source: peripheral blood mononuclear cells, taken before stem cell transplant. These TCRs come from a man in his 60s with acute myeloid leukemia. Some clones in this sample may be carry-over from other donors' samples.

This chain connects TRBV9 to TRBJ1-5; a weak D match, TRBD1 (5 bases). The CDR3 is made up of 14 amino acids. Germline V lookup: CDR1 SGDLS, CDR2 YYNGEE. The V end was cut by 3 bases, the J end by 8 bases, with 15 bases between. CDR3 nucleotides: TGTGCCAGCAGCGGAGGCTGGGGGGAGGAGCCCCAGCATTTT. Translation gives CASSGGWGEEPQHF.

Here the CDR3 DNA reads TGTGCCAGTAGTATAGAGGTCAGGGCTGCTAATTCACCCCTCCACTTT. Protein product: CASSIEVRAANSPLHF. The gene calls are TRBV19 and TRBJ1-6; possibly TRBD1 for D (5 bases). Per the germline V gene, CDR1 is LNHDA and CDR2 is SQIVND (reference sequence). Between the trimmed V and J ends, which lost 0 bases and 6 bases, there was a span of 12 bases. This CDR3 contains 16 residues.

Only a few counts were recorded for this clone. The V and J genes are TRBV7-6 and TRBJ1-6, with D possibly matching TRBD1 (5 bases). CDR1 is SGHVS and CDR2 is FNYEAQ in the germline V gene. The CDR3 contains 14 residues. Trimming cost V 4 bases and J 10 bases, with 14 bases left between them. The CDR3 is CASSSRGVRSPLHF. Here the CDR3 DNA reads TGTGCCAGCAGCTCGCGGGGGGTGCGGTCACCCCTCCACTTT.

The V and J genes are TRBV5-5 and TRBJ2-7; D may be TRBD2 (5 bases). The germline V gene encodes CDR1 SGHKS and CDR2 YYEKEE (reference sequence). V was pared by 0 bases and J by 7 bases, with 11 bases between. The CDR3 contains 13 residues. The DNA of the CDR3 is TGTGCCAGCAGCTTGGGATTTCGGGGTGAGCAGTACTTC. Translation gives CASSLGFRGEQYF.

The chain has TRBV10-3 and TRBJ2-1; 10 positions match TRBD1. CDR3 size: 16 residues. Germline CDR1 ENHRY, CDR2 SYGVKD. Losses at the gene ends were 10 bases for V and 3 bases for J; bases not matched to a gene: 12. The CDR3 region is CATQWGGTGDYNEQFF. As DNA, the CDR3 is TGTGCCACCCAGTGGGGGGGGACAGGGGACTACAATGAGCAGTTCTTC.

The DNA for the CDR3 is TGTGCCAGCAGTCGCCCGGACGGGACAGCTCACGCTGAAGCTTTCTTT. This encodes CASSRPDGTAHAEAFF. The genes are TRBV28 and TRBJ1-1, with 7 bases aligning to TRBD1. CDR1 MDHEN and CDR2 SYDVKM come from the germline V gene. V gave up 5 bases and J gave up 6 bases; unmatched junction bases: 15. The CDR3 consists of 16 residues.

V usage is TRBV28 and J usage is TRBJ2-7; 7 bases line up with TRBD1. This CDR3 is 13 amino acids long. J gave up 6 bases and V 6 bases, and 8 bases lay outside the gene matches. Germline CDR1 is MDHEN and CDR2 is SYDVKM. The CDR3 DNA follows: TGTGCCAGCAGGTTACAGGGGCTCGGCGAGCAGTACTTC. Its translation is CASRLQGLGEQYF. The full variable domain, in which reference TRBV28 and TRBJ2-7 provide the parts outside the CDR3, is DVKVTQSSRYLVKRTGEKVFLECVQDMDHENMFWYRQDPGLGLRLIYFSYDVKMKEKGDIPEGYSVSREKKERFSLILESASTNQTSMYLCASRLQGLGEQYFGPGTRLTVT.